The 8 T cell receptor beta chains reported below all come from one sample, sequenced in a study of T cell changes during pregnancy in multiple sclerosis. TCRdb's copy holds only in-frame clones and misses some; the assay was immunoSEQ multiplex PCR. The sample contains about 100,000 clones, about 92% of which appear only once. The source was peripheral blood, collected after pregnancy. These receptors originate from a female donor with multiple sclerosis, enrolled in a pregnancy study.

The CDR3 here is CASSPADRGAYGYTF. CDR3 DNA: TGTGCCAGCAGCCCAGCAGACAGGGGAGCCTATGGCTACACCTTC. J is TRBJ1-2 and V is TRBV7-9, with 8 nucleotides matching TRBD1. The CDR3 contains 15 residues. Germline lookup yields CDR1 SEHNR and CDR2 FQNEAQ (reference sequence). After removal of 5 bases from V and 4 bases from J, the junction contained 9 bases not matched to a gene.

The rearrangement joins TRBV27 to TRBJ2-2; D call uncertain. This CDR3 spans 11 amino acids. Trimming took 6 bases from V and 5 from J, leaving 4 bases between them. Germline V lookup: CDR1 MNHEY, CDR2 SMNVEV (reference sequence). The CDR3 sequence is CASSHTGELFF. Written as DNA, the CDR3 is TGTGCCAGCAGCCATACCGGGGAGCTGTTTTTT.

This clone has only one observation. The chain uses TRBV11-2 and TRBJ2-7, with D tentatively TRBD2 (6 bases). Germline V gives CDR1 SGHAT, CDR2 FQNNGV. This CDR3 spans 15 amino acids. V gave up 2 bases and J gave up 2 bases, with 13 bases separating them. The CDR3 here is CASSLSGATPYEQYF. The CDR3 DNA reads TGTGCCAGCAGCTTATCGGGAGCAACACCCTACGAGCAGTACTTC.

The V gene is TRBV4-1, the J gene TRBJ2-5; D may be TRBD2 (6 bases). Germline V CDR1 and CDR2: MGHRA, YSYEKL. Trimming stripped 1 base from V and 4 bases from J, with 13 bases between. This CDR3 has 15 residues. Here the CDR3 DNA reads TGCGCCAGCAGCCAAGGGGAACTAGCACCAGAGACCCAGTACTTC. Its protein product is CASSQGELAPETQYF.

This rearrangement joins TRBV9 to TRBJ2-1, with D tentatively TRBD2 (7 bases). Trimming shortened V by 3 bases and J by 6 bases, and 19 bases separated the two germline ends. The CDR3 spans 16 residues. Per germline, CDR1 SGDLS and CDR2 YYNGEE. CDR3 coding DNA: TGTGCCAGCAGCGGTCTAGGACGGGGGGCAATCAATGAGCAGTTCTTC. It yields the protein CASSGLGRGAINEQFF. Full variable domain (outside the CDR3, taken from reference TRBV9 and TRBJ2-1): DSGVTQTPKHLITATGQRVTLRCSPRSGDLSVYWYQQSLDQGLQFLIQYYNGEERAKGNILERFSAQQFPDLHSELNLSSLELGDSALYFCASSGLGRGAINEQFFGPGTRLTVL.

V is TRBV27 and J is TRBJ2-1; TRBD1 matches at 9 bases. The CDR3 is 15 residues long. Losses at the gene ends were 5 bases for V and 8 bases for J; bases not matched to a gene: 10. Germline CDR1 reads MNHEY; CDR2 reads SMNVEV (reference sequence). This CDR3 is CASSTQVQGADEQFF. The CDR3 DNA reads TGTGCCAGCAGTACACAGGTACAGGGGGCGGATGAGCAGTTCTTC.

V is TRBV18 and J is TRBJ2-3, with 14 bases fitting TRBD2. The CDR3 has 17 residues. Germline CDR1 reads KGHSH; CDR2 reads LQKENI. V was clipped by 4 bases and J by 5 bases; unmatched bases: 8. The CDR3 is CASSLGLAGVLGDTQYF. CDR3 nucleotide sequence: TGTGCCAGCTCACTGGGACTAGCGGGAGTCCTAGGAGATACGCAGTATTTT. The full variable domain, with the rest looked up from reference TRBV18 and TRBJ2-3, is NAGVMQNPRHLVRRRGQEARLRCSPMKGHSHVYWYRQLPEEGLKFMVYLQKENIIDESGMPKERFSAEFPKEGPSILRIQQVVRGDSAAYFCASSLGLAGVLGDTQYFGPGTRLTVL.

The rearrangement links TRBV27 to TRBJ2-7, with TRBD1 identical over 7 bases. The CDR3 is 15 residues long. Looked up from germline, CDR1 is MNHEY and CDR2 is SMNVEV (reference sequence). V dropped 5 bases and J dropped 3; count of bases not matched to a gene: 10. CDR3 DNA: TGTGCCAGCAGTAAATACGACGGACAGGTCTACGAGCAGTACTTC. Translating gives CASSKYDGQVYEQYF.